Listed below are T cell receptor beta chains from one sample, sequenced in a study of T cells after posttransplantation cyclophosphamide. The protocol was immunoSEQ multiplex PCR, while the TCRdb copy is restricted to in-frame clones and leaves out a portion. The data show fewer than 13,000 clones, with around nine tenths seen just once and roughly 27% held by the top ten. The starting material was CD4+ T cells sorted from PBMCs, obtained after allogeneic stem cell transplant with posttransplant cyclophosphamide. Receptors were obtained from a male patient between 25 and 40 years old who received an allogeneic stem cell transplant from a related donor, was CMV-positive, and had acute GVHD only. Some T cells may be supplied by the graft donor. CDR3s include the opening cysteine and the closing phenylalanine or tryptophan. Each record gives: V gene, J gene, clone size, D gene, CDR3 protein, CDR3 DNA. The D gene is left open where the match is weak. The listing skips clone size in some rows; elsewhere it reads once, few, many or a size class.

TRBV30	TRBJ1-2	NA	NA	CAWSLQAYGYTF	TGTGCCTGGAGCTTACAGGCCTATGGCTACACCTTC
TRBV27	TRBJ2-3	NA	NA	CASSLFLAPTDTQYF	TGTGCCAGCAGTTTATTCTTAGCGCCCACAGATACGCAGTATTTT
TRBV14	TRBJ2-2	NA	TRBD1	CASGSTGRRTGELFF	TGTGCCAGCGGTTCGACAGGGAGACGCACCGGGGAGCTGTTTTTT
TRBV28	TRBJ1-5	NA	NA	CASNQAPFRNQPQHF	TGTGCCAGCAACCAAGCCCCTTTCCGCAATCAGCCCCAGCATTTT
TRBV11-2	TRBJ1-2	few	NA	CASSPDKWGYTF	TGTGCCAGCAGCCCAGATAAGTGGGGCTACACCTTC
TRBV2	TRBJ1-1	once	NA	CASSEYRVNTEAFF	TGTGCCAGCAGTGAATACAGGGTAAACACTGAAGCTTTCTTT
TRBV4-1	TRBJ1-2	NA	NA	CASSQAGVESNYGYTF	TGCGCCAGCAGCCAAGCGGGGGTGGAGTCTAACTATGGCTACACCTTC
TRBV4-3	TRBJ1-2	NA	NA	CASSQVGRGDYGYTF	TGCGCCAGCAGCCAAGTGGGGCGGGGGGACTATGGCTACACCTTC
TRBV9	TRBJ2-7	NA	TRBD1	CASSVGGTGIYEQYF	TGTGCCAGCAGCGTAGGCGGGACAGGGATCTACGAGCAGTACTTC
TRBV5-6	TRBJ2-7	NA	NA	CASSRAGAYEQYF	TGTGCCAGCAGCCGTGCAGGGGCGTACGAGCAGTACTTC
TRBV5-1	TRBJ2-7	NA	NA	CASSLGQVSYEQYF	TGCGCCAGCAGCTTGGGACAGGTCTCCTACGAGCAGTACTTC
TRBV11-2	TRBJ2-3	NA	TRBD1	CASSLEPGGNTDTQYF	TGTGCCAGCAGCTTAGAACCAGGGGGAAACACAGATACGCAGTATTTT
TRBV10-3	TRBJ2-7	NA	TRBD2	CAISGTSGAFSYEQYF	TGTGCCATCAGTGGGACTAGCGGGGCCTTCTCCTACGAGCAGTACTTC
TRBV21-1	TRBJ1-3	NA	NA	CASSVQGPRGGNTIYF	TGTGCCAGCAGCGTTCAAGGCCCCAGGGGCGGAAACACCATATATTTT
TRBV19	TRBJ1-5	NA	TRBD1	CASSTGQGQPQHF	TGTGCCAGTAGTACCGGACAGGGGCAGCCCCAGCATTTT
TRBV7-2	TRBJ2-1	few	NA	CASSEGIHANEQFF	TGTGCCAGCAGCGAGGGAATCCACGCGAATGAGCAGTTCTTC
TRBV19	TRBJ1-6	once	NA	CASSIYGQTVGNSPLHF	TGTGCCAGTAGTATCTACGGACAGACGGTGGGGAATTCACCCCTCCACTTT
TRBV4-3	TRBJ2-7	few	NA	CASSRSSGGYFSYEQYF	TGCGCCAGCAGCCGTTCAAGTGGCGGATACTTCTCCTACGAGCAGTACTTC
TRBV30	TRBJ2-4	NA	NA	CAWSRSGTTSQNNQYF	TGTGCCTGGAGTCGTTCTGGGACAACCAGCCAAAACAATCAGTACTTC
TRBV19	TRBJ1-2	NA	TRBD1	CASRTGQGFYGYTF	TGTGCCAGTAGAACTGGACAGGGGTTCTATGGCTACACCTTC
TRBV6-5	TRBJ2-3	NA	TRBD1	CASSHAGQGTDTQYF	TGTGCCAGCAGCCACGCCGGACAGGGGACAGATACGCAGTATTTT
TRBV5-4	TRBJ2-1	NA	TRBD2	CASSTGLAGLYEQFF	TGTGCCAGCAGCACGGGACTAGCGGGGTTATATGAGCAGTTCTTC
TRBV2	TRBJ1-1	NA	NA	CASSDVGTAFF	TGTGCCAGCAGCGATGTGGGCACAGCTTTCTTT
TRBV6-5	TRBJ2-7	NA	NA	CASSFTPGRDEQYF	TGTGCCAGCAGTTTTACTCCAGGGCGAGACGAGCAGTACTTC
TRBV2	TRBJ1-2	NA	NA	CASSAGQGPSGYTF	TGTGCCAGCAGCGCCGGGCAGGGCCCCTCCGGCTACACCTTC
TRBV7-9	TRBJ2-7	once	TRBD1	CASRGQSYVQYF	TGTGCCAGCAGGGGACAGAGCTACGTGCAGTACTTC
TRBV7-6	TRBJ2-7	few	NA	CASSLAPSRGEQYF	TGTGCCAGCAGCTTGGCTCCCTCTCGGGGGGAGCAGTACTTC
TRBV10-3	TRBJ1-2	NA	NA	CAISAGQDYGYTF	TGTGCCATCAGTGCGGGTCAAGACTATGGCTACACCTTC
TRBV6-6	TRBJ2-6	NA	TRBD2	CASRTGGNSGANVLTF	TGTGCCAGCAGAACCGGGGGGAACTCTGGGGCCAACGTCCTGACTTTC
TRBV28	TRBJ1-2	once	NA	CASSRQGHGYTF	TGTGCCAGCAGTAGGCAGGGTCATGGCTACACCTTC
TRBV19	TRBJ2-7	NA	TRBD1	CASSISGQASYEQYF	TGTGCCAGTAGTATTTCCGGACAGGCCTCCTACGAGCAGTACTTC
TRBV11-2	TRBJ2-7	NA	TRBD1	CASSLGGQSLWQYF	TGTGCCAGCAGCTTAGGGGGACAGTCCCTGTGGCAGTACTTC
TRBV7-2	TRBJ1-6	NA	NA	CASSLEEVSPLHF	TGTGCCAGCAGCTTAGAGGAGGTCTCCCCCCTCCACTTT
TRBV4-3	TRBJ2-2	NA	TRBD2	CASSQLAGGELFF	TGCGCCAGCAGCCAACTAGCGGGCGGGGAGCTGTTTTTT
TRBV5-1	TRBJ2-2	NA	TRBD2	CASNLGPSGGHTGELFF	TGCGCCAGCAACCTTGGTCCTAGCGGGGGGCATACCGGGGAGCTGTTTTTT
TRBV11-3	TRBJ1-6	few	NA	CASSLDGRAVSPLHF	TGTGCCAGCAGCTTAGATGGCAGGGCTGTTTCACCCCTCCACTTT
TRBV6-5	TRBJ2-6	NA	NA	CASSYGGSGANVLTF	TGTGCCAGCAGTTACGGCGGCTCTGGGGCCAACGTCCTGACTTTC
TRBV15	TRBJ2-6	NA	NA	CATSRGAAGYSGANVLTF	TGTGCCACCAGCAGAGGGGCAGCAGGCTACTCTGGGGCCAACGTCCTGACTTTC
TRBV7-9	TRBJ2-3	NA	NA	CASSLGGQRGTQYF	TGTGCCAGCAGCTTAGGCGGACAGAGGGGTACGCAGTATTTT
TRBV7-2	TRBJ2-3	NA	TRBD2	CASSLAPWVAGGQDTQYF	TGTGCCAGCAGCTTAGCCCCTTGGGTAGCGGGGGGGCAGGATACGCAGTATTTT
TRBV6-5	TRBJ2-3	NA	NA	CASRRDWSYDTQYF	TGTGCCAGCAGGAGGGACTGGAGTTACGATACGCAGTATTTT
TRBV5-6	TRBJ2-5	few	TRBD2	CASSLALAGGAGETQYF	TGTGCCAGCAGCTTGGCACTGGCGGGGGGCGCTGGGGAGACCCAGTACTTC
TRBV11-2	TRBJ2-3	NA	TRBD2	CASLPGAGGPTDTQYF	TGTGCCAGCCTGCCTGGGGCGGGGGGGCCCACAGATACGCAGTATTTT
TRBV6-5	TRBJ2-5	once	NA	CASSWGPQETQYF	TGTGCCAGCAGTTGGGGGCCTCAAGAGACCCAGTACTTC
TRBV18	TRBJ2-5	NA	TRBD1	CASSRTGGQETQYF	TGTGCCAGCTCACGGACAGGGGGCCAAGAGACCCAGTACTTC
TRBV7-9	TRBJ1-5	NA	NA	CASSLGRERNQPQHF	TGTGCCAGCAGCTTAGGCAGGGAACGCAATCAGCCCCAGCATTTT
TRBV7-8	TRBJ2-5	NA	TRBD1	CASSLIPRGQGETQYF	TGTGCCAGCAGCTTGATTCCCCGCGGACAGGGGGAGACCCAGTACTTC
TRBV11-2	TRBJ2-7	NA	TRBD2	CASSPPGLAGLEQYF	TGTGCCAGCAGTCCACCGGGACTAGCGGGACTCGAGCAGTACTTC
TRBV5-1	TRBJ2-5	NA	NA	CASSLGQSETQYF	TGCGCCAGCAGCTTGGGACAGTCAGAGACCCAGTACTTC
TRBV7-6	TRBJ1-5	NA	NA	CASSLTHSNQPQHF	TGTGCCAGCAGCCTAACCCATAGCAATCAGCCCCAGCATTTT
TRBV9	TRBJ2-2	NA	TRBD1	CASSGQGAGGELFF	TGTGCCAGCAGCGGACAGGGGGCGGGCGGGGAGCTGTTTTTT
TRBV2	TRBJ2-7	NA	TRBD1	CASSESGTATSPKTGPEQYF	TGTGCCAGCAGTGAAAGTGGAACCGCTACTTCTCCAAAGACAGGGCCCGAGCAGTACTTC
TRBV4-2	TRBJ1-2	once	NA	CASSPRTDTRLYGYTF	TGTGCCAGCAGCCCTAGAACGGACACCCGGCTCTATGGCTACACCTTC
TRBV19	TRBJ2-7	NA	NA	CASKQSTSYEQYF	TGTGCCAGTAAACAGTCTACCTCCTACGAGCAGTACTTC
TRBV9	TRBJ1-2	few	TRBD1	CASSRDRGYGYTF	TGTGCCAGCAGCAGAGACAGGGGCTATGGCTACACCTTC
TRBV6-6	TRBJ2-1	NA	NA	CASRPLTGRSNEQFF	TGTGCCAGCAGGCCTCTGACGGGAAGGAGCAATGAGCAGTTCTTC
TRBV2	TRBJ2-7	NA	NA	CASSSDTSARYF	TGTGCCAGCAGTTCGGACACCTCAGCGCGGTACTTC
TRBV5-6	TRBJ2-7	NA	NA	CASSLNRAKVGQYF	TGTGCCAGCAGCTTGAACAGGGCAAAAGTCGGGCAGTACTTC